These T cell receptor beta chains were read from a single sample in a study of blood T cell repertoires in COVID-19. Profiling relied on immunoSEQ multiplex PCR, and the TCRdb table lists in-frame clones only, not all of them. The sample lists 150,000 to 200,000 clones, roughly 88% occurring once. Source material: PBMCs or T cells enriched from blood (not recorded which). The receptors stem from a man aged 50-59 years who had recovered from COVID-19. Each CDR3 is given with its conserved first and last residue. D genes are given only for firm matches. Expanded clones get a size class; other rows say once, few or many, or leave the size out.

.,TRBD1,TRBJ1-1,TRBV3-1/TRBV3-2,CASSPRTGVMNTEAFF,TGTGCCAGCAGTCCAAGGACAGGCGTAATGAACACTGAAGCTTTCTTT
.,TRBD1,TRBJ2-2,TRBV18,CASSKDRGHTGELFF,TGTGCCAGCTCAAAGGACAGGGGGCATACCGGGGAGCTGTTTTTT
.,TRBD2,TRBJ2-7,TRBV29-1,CSVGVGLAGPYEQYF,TGCAGCGTTGGGGTCGGACTAGCGGGGCCCTACGAGCAGTACTTC
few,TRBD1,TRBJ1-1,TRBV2,CASSADRVSEAFF,TGTGCCAGCAGTGCTGACAGGGTCTCTGAAGCTTTCTTT
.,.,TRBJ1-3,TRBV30,CAWSGGLQNTIYF,TGTGCCTGGAGTGGGGGACTCCAAAACACCATATATTTT
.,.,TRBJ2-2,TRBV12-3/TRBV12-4,CASSFGSTGELFF,TGTGCCAGCAGTTTCGGGTCCACCGGGGAGCTGTTTTTT
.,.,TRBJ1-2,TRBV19,CASSIEGTRALYGYTF,TGTGCCAGTAGTATCGAAGGGACACGGGCCCTCTATGGCTACACCTTC
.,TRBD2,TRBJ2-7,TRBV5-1,CASSLASGSYEQYF,TGCGCCAGCAGCTTGGCCAGCGGGAGTTACGAGCAGTACTTC
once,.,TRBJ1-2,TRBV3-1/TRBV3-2,CASSQDTGGRHPTF,TGTGCCAGCAGCCAAGATACGGGGGGCCGGCACCCAACCTTC
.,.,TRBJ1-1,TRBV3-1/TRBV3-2,CASSQDTRLQAFF,TGTGCCAGCAGCCAAGACACCAGACTTCAAGCTTTCTTT
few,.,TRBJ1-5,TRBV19,CASRGGEVGNQPQHF,TGTGCCAGTAGAGGGGGGGAAGTAGGCAATCAGCCCCAGCATTTT
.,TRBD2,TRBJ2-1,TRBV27,CASSRKRGGLDEQFF,TGTGCCAGCAGTAGAAAGCGGGGGGGCCTTGATGAGCAGTTCTTC
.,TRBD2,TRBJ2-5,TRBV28,CASSFLATGFTGGQETQYF,TGTGCCAGCAGTTTTCTCGCTACCGGGTTTACCGGGGGGCAAGAGACCCAGTACTTC
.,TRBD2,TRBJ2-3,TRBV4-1,CASSPFPGLAGGSTDTQYF,TGCGCCAGCAGCCCCTTCCCGGGACTAGCGGGGGGAAGCACAGATACGCAGTATTTT
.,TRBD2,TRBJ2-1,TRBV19,CASSAPGDYNNEQFF,TGTGCCAGTAGTGCCCCGGGGGACTACAACAATGAGCAGTTCTTC
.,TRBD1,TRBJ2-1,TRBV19,CASSIKTGSYNEQFF,TGTGCCAGTAGTATCAAGACAGGGTCATACAATGAGCAGTTCTTC
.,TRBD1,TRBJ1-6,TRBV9,CASSTRQGTNSPLHF,TGTGCCAGCAGCACCCGACAGGGGACTAATTCACCCCTCCACTTT
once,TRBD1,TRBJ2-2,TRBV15,CATSRDGTGLNTGELFF,TGTGCCACCAGCAGAGATGGGACAGGGCTTAACACCGGGGAGCTGTTTTTT
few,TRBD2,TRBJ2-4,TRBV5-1,CASSLGGLATLAKNIQYF,TGCGCCAGCAGCTTGGGAGGACTAGCGACCCTAGCCAAAAACATTCAGTACTTC
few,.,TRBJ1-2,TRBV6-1,CASSDFSGRDGYTF,TGTGCCAGCAGTGATTTCTCGGGGAGGGACGGCTACACCTTC
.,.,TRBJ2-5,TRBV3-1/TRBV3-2,CASSQARAEETQYF,TGTGCCAGCAGCCAAGCAAGAGCGGAAGAGACCCAGTACTTC
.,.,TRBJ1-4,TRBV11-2,CASSPTGTTNEKLFF,TGTGCCAGCAGTCCCACCGGGACTACTAATGAAAAACTGTTTTTT
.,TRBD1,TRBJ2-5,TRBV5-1,CASSQRRGPETQYF,TGCGCCAGCAGCCAGAGAAGGGGGCCAGAGACCCAGTACTTC
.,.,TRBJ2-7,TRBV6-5,CASRSGTGGKNEQYF,TGTGCCAGCAGGAGCGGGACAGGCGGTAAAAACGAGCAGTACTTC
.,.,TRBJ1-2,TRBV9,CASSVVAGEGYTF,TGTGCCAGCAGCGTAGTAGCCGGGGAGGGCTACACCTTC
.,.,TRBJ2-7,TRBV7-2,CASSLAIGQVPYEQYF,TGTGCCAGCAGCTTAGCGATAGGCCAGGTTCCCTACGAGCAGTACTTC
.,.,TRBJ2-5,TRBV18,CASSLTDQETQYF,TGTGCCAGCTCACTGACAGACCAAGAGACCCAGTACTTC
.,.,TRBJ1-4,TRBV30,CAWSVGGSRNEKLFF,TGTGCCTGGAGTGTAGGGGGTTCGAGGAATGAAAAACTGTTTTTT
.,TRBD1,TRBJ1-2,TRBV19,CASSPDRGTSGGYTF,TGTGCCAGTAGCCCGGACAGGGGGACTTCCGGCGGCTACACCTTC
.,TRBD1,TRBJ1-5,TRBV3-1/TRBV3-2,CASSQTGVVQPQHF,TGTGCCAGCAGCCAAACAGGGGTGGTTCAGCCCCAGCATTTT
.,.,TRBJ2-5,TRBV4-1,CASSQDPRGGAYQETQYF,TGCGCCAGCAGCCAAGATCCGAGGGGGGGCGCGTACCAAGAGACCCAGTACTTC
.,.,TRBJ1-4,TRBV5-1,CASTTTGSNEKLFF,TGCGCCAGCACGACGACAGGTTCCAATGAAAAACTGTTTTTT
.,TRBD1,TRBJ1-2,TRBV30,CAWSVNRDRGLSYGYTF,TGTGCCTGGAGTGTAAATCGGGACAGGGGGCTATCATATGGCTACACCTTC
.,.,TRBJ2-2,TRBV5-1,CASSFSGGVGELFF,TGCGCCAGCAGCTTCTCAGGAGGTGTCGGGGAGCTGTTTTTT
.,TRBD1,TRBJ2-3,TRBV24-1,CATSDFLERTLDRADTQYF,TGTGCCACCAGTGATTTTCTAGAACGAACTCTAGACAGGGCCGATACGCAGTATTTT
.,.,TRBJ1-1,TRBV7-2,CASSLNDGLGSEAFF,TGTGCCAGCAGCTTAAATGACGGCCTCGGGAGTGAAGCTTTCTTT
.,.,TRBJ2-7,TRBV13,CASSLVRQGSYEQYF,TGTGCCAGCAGCTTAGTGCGGCAGGGTTCCTACGAGCAGTACTTC
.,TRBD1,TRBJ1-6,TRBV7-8,CASSSQTGGNSPLHF,TGTGCCAGCAGCTCCCAGACAGGGGGTAATTCACCCCTCCACTTT
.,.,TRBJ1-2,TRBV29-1,CSVVVANYGYTF,TGCAGCGTTGTAGTAGCTAACTATGGCTACACCTTC
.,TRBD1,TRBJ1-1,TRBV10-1,CASSESWTGRMNTEAFF,TGCGCCAGCAGTGAGTCTTGGACAGGGCGGATGAACACTGAAGCTTTCTTT
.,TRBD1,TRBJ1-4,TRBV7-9,CASGRTGANEKLFF,TGTGCCAGCGGAAGGACAGGGGCTAATGAAAAACTGTTTTTT
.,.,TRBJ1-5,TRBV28,CASSRRRGDGQPQHF,TGTGCCAGCAGCCGCCGACGGGGTGATGGGCAGCCCCAGCATTTT
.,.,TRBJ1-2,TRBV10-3,CAISESGVAGDGYTF,TGTGCCATCAGTGAGTCAGGGGTTGCGGGGGACGGCTACACCTTC
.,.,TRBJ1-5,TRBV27,CASSFSQGRDQPQHF,TGTGCCAGCAGTTTTTCGCAGGGAAGGGATCAGCCCCAGCATTTT
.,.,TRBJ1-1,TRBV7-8,CASSLGGTMDTEAFF,TGTGCCAGCAGCTTAGGTGGCACTATGGACACTGAAGCTTTCTTT
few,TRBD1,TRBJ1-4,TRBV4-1,CASSPTGGRVSHEKLFF,TGCGCCAGCAGCCCAACAGGGGGGCGGGTTTCGCACGAAAAACTGTTTTTT
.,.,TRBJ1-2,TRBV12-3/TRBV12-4,CASSYSFNYGYTF,TGTGCCAGCAGTTACTCATTTAACTATGGCTACACCTTC
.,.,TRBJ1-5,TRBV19,CASSTQLADSNQPQHF,TGTGCCAGTAGTACCCAACTAGCGGACAGCAATCAGCCCCAGCATTTT
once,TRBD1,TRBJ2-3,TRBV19,CASRGLPGQGFTDTQYF,TGTGCCAGTAGGGGGCTGCCGGGACAGGGGTTCACAGATACGCAGTATTTT
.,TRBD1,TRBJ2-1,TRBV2,CASSEVGTGGNEQFF,TGTGCCAGCAGTGAAGTAGGGACAGGGGGGAATGAGCAGTTCTTC
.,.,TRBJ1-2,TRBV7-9,CASSLNSPYGYTF,TGTGCCAGCAGCTTAAACAGTCCCTATGGCTACACCTTC
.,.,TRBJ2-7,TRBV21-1,CAIGRAGTAAYEQYF,TGTGCCATCGGCCGGGCCGGGACAGCAGCCTACGAGCAGTACTTC
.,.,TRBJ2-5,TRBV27,CASSSQETQYF,TGTGCCAGCAGTTCTCAAGAGACCCAGTACTTC
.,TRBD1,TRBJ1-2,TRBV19,CASSWGQGGYGYTF,TGTGCCAGTAGTTGGGGACAGGGAGGCTATGGCTACACCTTC
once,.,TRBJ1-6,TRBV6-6,CASSLGTGPGPLHF,TGTGCCAGCAGTTTAGGCACTGGGCCTGGACCCCTCCACTTT
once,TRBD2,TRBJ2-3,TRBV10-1,CASSVGTSVITDTQYF,TGCGCCAGCAGTGTCGGGACTAGCGTAATCACAGATACGCAGTATTTT
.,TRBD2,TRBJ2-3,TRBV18,CASSSQGLAGATDTQYF,TGTGCCAGCTCTAGCCAGGGACTAGCGGGGGCCACAGATACGCAGTATTTT
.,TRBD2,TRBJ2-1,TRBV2,CASSEDLASGTNEQFF,TGTGCCAGCAGTGAAGATTTAGCTAGCGGGACCAATGAGCAGTTCTTC